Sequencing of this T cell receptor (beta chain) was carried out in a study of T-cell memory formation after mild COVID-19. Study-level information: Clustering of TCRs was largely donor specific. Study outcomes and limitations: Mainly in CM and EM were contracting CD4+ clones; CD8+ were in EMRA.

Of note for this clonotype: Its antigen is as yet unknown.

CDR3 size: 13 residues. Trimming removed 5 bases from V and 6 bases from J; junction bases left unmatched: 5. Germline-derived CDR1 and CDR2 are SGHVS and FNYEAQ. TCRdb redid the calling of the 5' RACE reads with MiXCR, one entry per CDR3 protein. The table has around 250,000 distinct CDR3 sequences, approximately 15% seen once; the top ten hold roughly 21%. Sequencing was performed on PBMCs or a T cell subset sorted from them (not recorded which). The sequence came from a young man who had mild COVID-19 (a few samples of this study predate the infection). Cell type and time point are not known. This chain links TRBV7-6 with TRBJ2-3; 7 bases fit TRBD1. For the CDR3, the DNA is TGTGCCAGCAGCAGACAGGGTCGCGATACGCAGTATTTT. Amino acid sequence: CASSRQGRDTQYF. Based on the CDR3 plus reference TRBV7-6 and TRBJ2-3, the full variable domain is GAGVSQSPRYKVTKRGQDVALRCDPISGHVSLYWYRQALGQGPEFLTYFNYEAQQDKSGLPNDRFSAERPEGSISTLTIQRTEQRDSAMYRCASSRQGRDTQYFGPGTRLTVL.